Included here is one TCR beta chain sequence, with context. Its specificity is not known. Germline V lookup: CDR1 LNHDA, CDR2 SQIVND (reference sequence). The CDR3 consists of 13 residues. V was cut by 6 bases and J by 0 bases, with 9 bases left in between. Every subset had its genomic DNA shared out evenly among several immunoSEQ plates. A roughly 200 ng quantity of DNA, 29,000 or so T cell genomes, went into the sorted-subset replicate PCRs. Clones were read by immunoSEQ multiplex PCR, and TCRdb kept only the in-frame ones, dropping some. The profile shows some 2 million clones, just under 95% of them singletons. Cells designated naive CD8 were CD45RO-negative and were positively selected for CCR7, with terminally differentiated effector memory CD45RA+ cells excluded. The source of the sample is a study of shared clonotypes between healthy human individuals. Study observations and caveats: Naive CD4 clonotypes were shared across several donors at about 5.3%. Sampling covered blood only; tissue repertoires likely differ.

Sequencing was carried out using naive CD8+ T cells sorted from blood. The chain employs TRBV19 and TRBJ2-7, with D possibly being TRBD2 (5 bases). The sequence was collected from a man aged 18 to 29 in good health. The CDR3 loop reads CASSLDYSYEQYF. The CDR3 DNA sequence: TGTGCCAGTAGCCTCGACTACTCCTACGAGCAGTACTTC.